This T cell receptor (beta chain) was observed in a study of T cell responses to AZD1222 COVID-19 vaccine. The method was immunoSEQ multiplex PCR; TCRdb's version includes in-frame clones alone and lacks a portion of them. Of more than 85,000 clones detected, less than 85% appear once; the ten largest clones hold 12% to 15%. The V end lost 3 bases, the J end lost 5 bases, and 13 bases lay between the germline ends. Germline CDR1 reads LGHNA; CDR2 reads YSLEER. The CDR3 has 14 amino acids. This clone was seen just once. This chain connects TRBV4-3 to TRBJ2-5; D gene ambiguous. The sequence came from an adult who received the AZD1222 COVID-19 vaccine. The starting material was peripheral blood, obtained 28 days after the second AZD1222 dose. Here the CDR3 DNA reads TGCGCCAGCAGCCACTCGGTATCTTGGGAGACCCAGTACTTC. Its translation: CASSHSVSWETQYF.